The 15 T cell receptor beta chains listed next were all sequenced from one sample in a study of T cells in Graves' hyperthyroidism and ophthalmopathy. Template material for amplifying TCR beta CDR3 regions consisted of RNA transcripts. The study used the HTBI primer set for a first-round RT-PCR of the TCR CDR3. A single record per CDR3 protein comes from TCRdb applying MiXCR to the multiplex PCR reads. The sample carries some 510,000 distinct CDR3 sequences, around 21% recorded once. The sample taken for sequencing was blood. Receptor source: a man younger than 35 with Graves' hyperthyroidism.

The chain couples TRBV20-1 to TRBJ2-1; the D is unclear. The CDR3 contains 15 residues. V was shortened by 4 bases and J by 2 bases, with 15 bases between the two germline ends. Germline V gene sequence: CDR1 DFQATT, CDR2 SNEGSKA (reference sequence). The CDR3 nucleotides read TGCAGTGCTACCTCCCGGACCGATACCTACAATGAGCAGTTCTTC. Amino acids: CSATSRTDTYNEQFF.

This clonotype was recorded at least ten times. The CDR3, as DNA: TGTGCCAGCAGTGAGAGAGTTGACAGTTCAAGGGAGACCCAGTACTTC. This codes for CASSERVDSSRETQYF. The chain has TRBV2 and TRBJ2-5, with D possibly being TRBD1 (5 bases). Germline-derived CDR1 and CDR2 are SNHLY and FYNNEI. The CDR3 has 16 residues. The germline V and J ends were trimmed by 3 bases and 5 bases, with 19 bases remaining between them. The full variable domain, its missing parts supplied by reference TRBV2 and TRBJ2-5, is EPEVTQTPSHQVTQMGQEVILRCVPISNHLYFYWYRQILGQKVEFLVSFYNNEISEKSEIFDDQFSVERPDGSNFTLKIRSTKLEDSAMYFCASSERVDSSRETQYFGPGTRLLVL.

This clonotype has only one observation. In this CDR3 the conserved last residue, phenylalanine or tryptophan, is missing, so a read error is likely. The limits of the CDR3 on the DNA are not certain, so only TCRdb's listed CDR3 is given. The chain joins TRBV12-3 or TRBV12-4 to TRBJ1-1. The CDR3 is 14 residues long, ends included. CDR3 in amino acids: CASRLPNGDTEACY.

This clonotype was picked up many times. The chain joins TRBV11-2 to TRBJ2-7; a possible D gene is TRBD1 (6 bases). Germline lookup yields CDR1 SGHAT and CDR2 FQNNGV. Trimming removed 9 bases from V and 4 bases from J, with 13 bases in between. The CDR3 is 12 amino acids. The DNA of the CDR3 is TGTGCCAGTAAGGGCAGGGGTTACGAGCAGTACTTC. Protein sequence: CASKGRGYEQYF.

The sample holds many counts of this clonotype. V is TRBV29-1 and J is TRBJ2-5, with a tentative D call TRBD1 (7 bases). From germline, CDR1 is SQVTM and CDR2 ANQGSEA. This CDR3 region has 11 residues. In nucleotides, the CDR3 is TGCACCTCAGGGGGGTCAGAGACCCAGTACTTC. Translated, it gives CTSGGSETQYF.

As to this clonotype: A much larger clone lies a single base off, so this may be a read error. The CDR3 spells CASCEDRDLTEAFF. The CDR3 DNA reads as TGTGCCAGCTGTGAGGACAGGGACCTCACTGAAGCTTTCTTT. The chain has TRBV2 and TRBJ1-1, with TRBD1 identical over 8 bases. The CDR3 extends over 14 amino acids. Germline CDR1 is SNHLY and CDR2 is FYNNEI.

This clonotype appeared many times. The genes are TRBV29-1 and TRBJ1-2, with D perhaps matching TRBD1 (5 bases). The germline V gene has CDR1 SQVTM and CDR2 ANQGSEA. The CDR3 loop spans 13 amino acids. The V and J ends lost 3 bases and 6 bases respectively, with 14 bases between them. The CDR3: CSVDPYPGHGYTF. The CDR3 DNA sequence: TGCAGCGTTGACCCATATCCGGGGCATGGCTACACCTTC.

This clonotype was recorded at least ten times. CDR3: CASKGLGIGDSTEAFF. As DNA, the CDR3 is TGTGCCAGTAAAGGACTGGGGATCGGGGACAGCACTGAAGCTTTCTTT. The chain has TRBV19 and TRBJ1-1, with 7 bases fitting TRBD1. The CDR3 length is 16 residues. Losses at the gene ends were 7 bases for V and 4 bases for J; bases not matched to a gene: 15. Per the germline V gene, CDR1 is LNHDA and CDR2 is SQIVND (reference sequence).

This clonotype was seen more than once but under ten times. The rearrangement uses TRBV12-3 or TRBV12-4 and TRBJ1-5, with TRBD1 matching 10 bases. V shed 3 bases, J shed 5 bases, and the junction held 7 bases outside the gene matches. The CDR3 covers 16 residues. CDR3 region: CASSLGTGTGDQPQHF. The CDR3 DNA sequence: TGTGCCAGCAGTTTGGGCACCGGGACAGGGGATCAGCCCCAGCATTTT.

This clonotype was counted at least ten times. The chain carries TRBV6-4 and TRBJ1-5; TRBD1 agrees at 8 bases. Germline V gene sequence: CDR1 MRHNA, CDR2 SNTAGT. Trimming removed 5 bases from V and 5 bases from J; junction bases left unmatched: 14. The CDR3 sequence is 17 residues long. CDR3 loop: CASSPRTGTGIYQPQHF. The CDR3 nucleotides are TGTGCCAGCAGTCCCCGGACCGGGACAGGCATATATCAGCCCCAGCATTTT.

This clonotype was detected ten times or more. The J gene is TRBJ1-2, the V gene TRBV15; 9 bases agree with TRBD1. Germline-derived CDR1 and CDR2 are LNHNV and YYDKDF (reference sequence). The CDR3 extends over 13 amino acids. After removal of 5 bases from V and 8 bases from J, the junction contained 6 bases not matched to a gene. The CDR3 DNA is TGTGCCACCAGCGCACAGGGGGCCCGCGGCTACACCTTC. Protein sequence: CATSAQGARGYTF.

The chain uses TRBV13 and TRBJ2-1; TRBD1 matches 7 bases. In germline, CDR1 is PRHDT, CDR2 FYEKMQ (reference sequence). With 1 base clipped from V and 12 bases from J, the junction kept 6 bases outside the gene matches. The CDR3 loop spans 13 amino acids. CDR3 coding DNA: TGTGCCAGCAGCTTAGAGGGGGCGCTTGGGCAGTTCTTC. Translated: CASSLEGALGQFF.

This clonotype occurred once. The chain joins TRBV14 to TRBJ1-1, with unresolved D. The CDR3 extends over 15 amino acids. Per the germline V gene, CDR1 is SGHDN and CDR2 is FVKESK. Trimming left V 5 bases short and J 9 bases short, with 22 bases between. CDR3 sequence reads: CASSAGPLASFKAFF. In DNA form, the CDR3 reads TGTGCCAGCAGCGCGGGCCCGTTGGCTAGCTTTAAAGCTTTCTTT.

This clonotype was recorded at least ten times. CDR3 nucleotide sequence: TGTGCCACCAGTAAGCTCCTTCTAGAGACCCAGTACTTC. Protein: CATSKLLLETQYF. This rearrangement joins TRBV24-1 to TRBJ2-5; D ambiguous. The germline gives CDR1 KGHDR, CDR2 SFDVKD. This CDR3 has 13 residues. The ends were cut back, 6 bases at V and 4 bases at J, with 11 bases in the middle.

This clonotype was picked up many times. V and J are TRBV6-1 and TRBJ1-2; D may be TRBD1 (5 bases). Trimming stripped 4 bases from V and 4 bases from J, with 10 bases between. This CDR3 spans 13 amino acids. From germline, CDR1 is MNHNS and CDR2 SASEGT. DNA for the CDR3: TGTGCCAGCAGTGCAGGAGGGGTCTATGGCTACACCTTC. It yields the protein CASSAGGVYGYTF.